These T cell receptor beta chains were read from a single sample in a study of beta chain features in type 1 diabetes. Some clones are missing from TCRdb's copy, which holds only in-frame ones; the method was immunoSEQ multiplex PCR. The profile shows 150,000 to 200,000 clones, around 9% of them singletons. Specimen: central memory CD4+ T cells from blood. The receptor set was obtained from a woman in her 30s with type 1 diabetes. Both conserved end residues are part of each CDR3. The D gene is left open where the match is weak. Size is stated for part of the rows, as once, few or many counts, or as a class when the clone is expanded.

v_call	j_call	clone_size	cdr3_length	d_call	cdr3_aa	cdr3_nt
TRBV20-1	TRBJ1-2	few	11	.	CSARSVYGYTF	TGCAGTGCTAGGAGTGTATATGGCTACACCTTC
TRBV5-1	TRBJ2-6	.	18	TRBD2	CASSLLVAGALGANVLTF	TGCGCCAGCAGCTTGTTGGTAGCGGGAGCTCTGGGGGCCAACGTCCTGACTTTC
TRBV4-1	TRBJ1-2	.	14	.	CASSQVGGGYGYTF	TGCGCCAGCAGCCAAGTTGGGGGCGGCTATGGCTACACCTTC
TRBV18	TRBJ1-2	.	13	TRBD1	CASSSDRVYGYTF	TGTGCCAGCTCATCAGACAGGGTCTATGGCTACACCTTC
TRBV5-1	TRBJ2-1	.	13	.	CASRDSKANEQFF	TGCGCCAGCAGGGACAGTAAAGCCAATGAGCAGTTCTTC
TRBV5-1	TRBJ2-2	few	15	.	CASSYQGRNTGELFF	TGCGCCAGCAGCTACCAGGGCAGGAACACCGGGGAGCTGTTTTTT
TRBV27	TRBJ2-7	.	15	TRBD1	CASSSPGQTSYEQYF	TGTGCCAGCAGTTCCCCGGGACAGACGTCCTACGAGCAGTACTTC
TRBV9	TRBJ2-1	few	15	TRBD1	CASSPKGQGVGGGFF	TGTGCCAGCAGCCCCAAAGGACAGGGGGTAGGGGGTGGGTTCTTC
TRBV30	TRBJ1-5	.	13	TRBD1	CAWTGQGNQPQHF	TGTGCCTGGACGGGACAGGGGAATCAGCCCCAGCATTTT
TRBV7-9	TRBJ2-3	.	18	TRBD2	CASSPRVTSGRKADTQYF	TGTGCCAGCAGCCCCCGGGTGACTAGCGGGAGGAAGGCAGATACGCAGTATTTT
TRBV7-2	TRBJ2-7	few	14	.	CASSFSLNRYEQYF	TGTGCCAGCAGCTTCTCCCTTAACCGGTACGAGCAGTACTTC
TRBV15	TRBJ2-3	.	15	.	CATSRDLPGTDTQYF	TGTGCCACCAGCAGAGATCTCCCCGGGACAGATACGCAGTATTTT
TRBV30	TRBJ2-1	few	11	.	CAWSRRDEQFF	TGTGCCTGGAGCCGACGGGATGAGCAGTTCTTC
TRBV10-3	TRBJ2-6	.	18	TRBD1	CAIRPGQGAISGANVLTF	TGTGCCATCAGGCCCGGACAGGGGGCCATCTCTGGGGCCAACGTCCTGACTTTC
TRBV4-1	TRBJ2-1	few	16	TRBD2	CASSQGTSGSYNEQFF	TGCGCCAGCAGCCAAGGGACTAGCGGTTCCTACAATGAGCAGTTCTTC
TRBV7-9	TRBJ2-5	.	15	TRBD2	CASSLGGGPQETQYF	TGTGCCAGCAGCTTAGGGGGAGGGCCCCAAGAGACCCAGTACTTC
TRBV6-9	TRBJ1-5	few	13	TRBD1	CASSEQGNQPQHF	TGTGCCAGCAGTGAACAGGGGAATCAGCCCCAGCATTTT
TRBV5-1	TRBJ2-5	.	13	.	CASRFGSQETQYF	TGCGCCAGCAGATTCGGGTCCCAAGAGACCCAGTACTTC
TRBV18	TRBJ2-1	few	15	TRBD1	CASSSGQGGYNEQFF	TGTGCCAGCTCATCGGGACAGGGAGGTTACAATGAGCAGTTCTTC
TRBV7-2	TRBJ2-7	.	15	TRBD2	CASSPRSGRAAEQYF	TGTGCCAGCAGTCCCCGTAGCGGGAGGGCCGCCGAGCAGTACTTC
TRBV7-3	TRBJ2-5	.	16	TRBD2	CASSLIGSGTRETQYF	TGTGCCAGCAGCTTAATAGGTAGCGGGACTCGTGAGACCCAGTACTTC
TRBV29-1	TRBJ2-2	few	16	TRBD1	CSVEPTGGRNTGELFF	TGCAGCGTTGAACCCACAGGGGGCAGGAACACCGGGGAGCTGTTTTTT
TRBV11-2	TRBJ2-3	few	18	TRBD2	CASSNAPLAGGPTDTQYF	TGTGCCAGCAGCAATGCCCCTCTAGCGGGAGGCCCAACAGATACGCAGTATTTT
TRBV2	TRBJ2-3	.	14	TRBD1	CASSGTGGSDTQYF	TGTGCCAGCAGCGGGACAGGGGGCTCCGATACGCAGTATTTT
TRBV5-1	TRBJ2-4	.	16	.	CASSLLGPQAKNIQYF	TGCGCCAGCAGCTTGTTGGGCCCTCAAGCCAAAAACATTCAGTACTTC
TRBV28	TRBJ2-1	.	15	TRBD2	CASSGESGSYNEQFF	TGTGCCAGCAGCGGTGAAAGCGGGAGTTACAATGAGCAGTTCTTC
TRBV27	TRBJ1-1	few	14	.	CASSLGLIGTEAFF	TGTGCCAGCAGTTTAGGACTAATCGGGACTGAAGCTTTCTTT
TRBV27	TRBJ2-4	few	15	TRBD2	CASSLRPSGRAEQYF	TGTGCCAGCAGTTTACGGCCTAGCGGGAGGGCCGAACAGTACTTC
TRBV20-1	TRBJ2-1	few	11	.	CSASHGDEQFF	TGCAGTGCCTCCCACGGGGATGAGCAGTTCTTC
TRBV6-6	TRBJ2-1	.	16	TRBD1	CASSYSKGTGRNEQFF	TGTGCCAGCAGTTACTCGAAGGGGACAGGGCGCAACGAGCAGTTCTTC
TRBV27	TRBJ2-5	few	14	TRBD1	CASSWTGGRETQYF	TGTGCCAGCTCATGGACAGGCGGTAGGGAGACCCAGTACTTC
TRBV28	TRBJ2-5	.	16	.	CASSFTGNRAQKTQYF	TGTGCCAGCAGTTTCACGGGAAACAGGGCCCAAAAGACCCAGTACTTC
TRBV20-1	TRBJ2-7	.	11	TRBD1	CSAPGTGEQYF	TGCAGTGCTCCCGGGACAGGCGAGCAGTACTTC
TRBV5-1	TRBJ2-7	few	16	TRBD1	CASSLDPDRDSYEQYF	TGCGCCAGCAGCTTGGATCCGGACAGGGATTCCTACGAGCAGTACTTC
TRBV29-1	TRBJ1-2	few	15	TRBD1	CSVGVRGLSRGGYTF	TGCAGCGTTGGGGTCAGGGGGCTTTCGCGGGGCGGCTACACCTTC
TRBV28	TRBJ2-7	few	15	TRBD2	CASSSSGSKSYEQYF	TGTGCCAGCAGTTCGAGCGGGAGTAAGTCCTACGAGCAGTACTTC
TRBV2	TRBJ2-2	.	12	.	CASSPDSGELFF	TGTGCCAGCAGCCCGGACAGCGGGGAGCTGTTTTTT
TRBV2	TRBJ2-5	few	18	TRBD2	CASRIGLAGGLGWETQYF	TGTGCCAGCAGGATTGGACTAGCGGGAGGGCTGGGATGGGAGACCCAGTACTTC
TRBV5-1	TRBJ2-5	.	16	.	CASSLAMGGIGETQYF	TGCGCCAGCAGCTTGGCCATGGGGGGAATTGGTGAGACCCAGTACTTC
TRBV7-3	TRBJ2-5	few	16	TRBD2	CASSLVSGSTQETQYF	TGTGCCAGCAGCTTGGTTAGCGGGAGTACCCAAGAGACCCAGTACTTC